The next 16 T cell receptor beta chains were all read from a single sample in a study of blood T cell repertoires in COVID-19. Sequenced by immunoSEQ multiplex PCR; TCRdb stores in-frame clones only, minus some. This table has about 250,000 clones, around 90% appearing once. Specimen: peripheral blood. The source of these receptors is a man younger than 35 with active or convalescent COVID-19.

CDR3 residues: CASSSTGLTEAFF. The CDR3 DNA reads TGTGCCAGCAGCTCGACAGGGTTGACTGAAGCTTTCTTT. The rearrangement joins TRBV7-2 to TRBJ1-1, with 7 bases lining up with TRBD1. Germline CDR1 reads SGHTA; CDR2 reads FQGNSA. Trimming at V came to 4 bases and at J to 5 bases, leaving 4 bases not matched to a gene. This CDR3 has 13 amino acids. Using reference TRBV7-2 and TRBJ1-1 for the parts outside the CDR3, the full variable domain is GAGVSQSPSNKVTEKGKDVELRCDPISGHTALYWYRQSLGQGLEFLIYFQGNSAPDKSGLPSDRFSAERTGGSVSTLTIQRTQQEDSAVYLCASSSTGLTEAFFGQGTRLTVV.

The chain carries TRBV29-1 and TRBJ2-7; no firm D call. The V end lost 3 bases, the J end lost 4 bases, and 7 bases lay between the germline ends. The CDR3 length is 11 residues. CDR1 and CDR2 (germline): SQVTM, ANQGSEA. The CDR3 region is CSVERDYEQYF. The CDR3 DNA reads TGCAGCGTTGAGCGAGATTACGAGCAGTACTTC.

The chain uses TRBV9 and TRBJ1-2; a weak D match, TRBD1 (5 bases). Germline V gene sequence: CDR1 SGDLS, CDR2 YYNGEE. The CDR3 consists of 14 residues. The V end was cut by 0 bases, the J end by 4 bases, with 10 bases between. CDR3 nucleotides: TGTGCCAGCAGCGTAGCTACAGGACGCTATGGCTACACCTTC. Amino acid sequence: CASSVATGRYGYTF.

V usage is TRBV24-1 and J usage is TRBJ1-2, with D uncertain. The germline CDR1 and CDR2 sequences are KGHDR and SFDVKD. Deletions cut 4 bases from V and 4 bases from J, with 6 bases between. CDR3 length equals 12 residues. As DNA, the CDR3 is TGTGCCACCAGTGACGCGGGCTATGGCTACACCTTC. This translates into CATSDAGYGYTF.

Here the CDR3 reads CASSLTSPHGELFF. CDR3 in DNA: TGTGCCAGCAGCTTAACTAGCCCCCACGGGGAGCTGTTTTTT. V usage is TRBV7-6 and J usage is TRBJ2-2, with D tentatively TRBD2 (6 bases). Trimming removed 2 bases at V and 7 bases at J, with 11 bases between. This CDR3 is 14 amino acids long. In germline, CDR1 is SGHVS, CDR2 FNYEAQ.

The chain has TRBV5-6 and TRBJ2-7, with D perhaps matching TRBD2 (6 bases). Germline CDR1 is SGHDT and CDR2 is YYEEEE. The CDR3 is made up of 13 amino acids. V shed 3 bases and J shed 3 bases, with 10 bases lying between them. CDR3 in amino acids: CASSYPRDYEQYF. The CDR3 region has the DNA TGTGCCAGCAGCTATCCGCGGGACTACGAGCAGTACTTC.

V is TRBV7-3 and J is TRBJ1-1, with D perhaps matching TRBD1 (6 bases). Deletions cut 6 bases from V and 8 bases from J, with 16 bases between. CDR3 length: 13 amino acids. CDR1 is SGHTA and CDR2 is FQGTGA in the germline V gene. The CDR3 DNA sequence: TGTGCCAGCAGTATACCGGGACACCACGAAGCTTTCTTT. Translating it yields CASSIPGHHEAFF.

The chain is built from TRBV19 and TRBJ2-2; D may be TRBD1 (5 bases). CDR3 length equals 14 residues. The germline V and J ends were trimmed by 6 bases and 4 bases, with 12 bases remaining between them. Germline CDR1 and CDR2: LNHDA and SQIVND (reference sequence). DNA of the CDR3: TGTGCCAGTAGACTTGACAGCGTCACCGGGGAGCTGTTTTTT. Encoded protein: CASRLDSVTGELFF. Supplemented by reference TRBV19 and TRBJ2-2, the full variable domain reads DGGITQSPKYLFRKEGQNVTLSCEQNLNHDAMYWYRQDPGQGLRLIYYSQIVNDFQKGDIAEGYSVSREKKESFPLTVTSAQKNPTAFYLCASRLDSVTGELFFGEGSRLTVL.

The chain carries TRBV27 and TRBJ1-2; the D gene is possibly TRBD1 (5 bases). Germline CDR1 and CDR2: MNHEY and SMNVEV (reference sequence). The CDR3 is 14 amino acids. Trimming shortened V by 5 bases and J by 1 base, and 11 bases separated the two germline ends. CDR3 loop: CASSPQTVNYGYTF. The CDR3 region has the DNA TGTGCCAGCAGTCCCCAGACAGTTAACTATGGCTACACCTTC.

V and J are TRBV19 and TRBJ1-2; 7 positions match TRBD1. Trimming took 6 bases from V and 4 from J; bases not matched to a gene: 8. Germline CDR1 LNHDA, CDR2 SQIVND (reference sequence). The CDR3 sequence is 14 residues long. The CDR3 region is CASSLRGVVYGYTF. The DNA for the CDR3 is TGTGCCAGTAGCCTCAGGGGGGTCGTCTATGGCTACACCTTC.

This clone was seen a single time. The CDR3 loop is CASSLSGGNYGYTF. The CDR3 bases are TGTGCCAGCAGCTTATCGGGAGGCAACTATGGCTACACCTTC. The V gene is TRBV7-2, the J gene TRBJ1-2; D is uncertain. Germline-derived CDR1 and CDR2 are SGHTA and FQGNSA. V was pared by 2 bases and J by 2 bases, with 9 bases between. The CDR3 loop spans 14 amino acids.

This CDR3 is CSVEQGSGGAGNEQFF. CDR3 bases: TGCAGCGTTGAACAGGGTAGCGGGGGGGCCGGGAATGAGCAGTTCTTC. The rearrangement uses TRBV29-1 and TRBJ2-1, with 11 bases aligning to TRBD2. The germline gives CDR1 SQVTM, CDR2 ANQGSEA. J was trimmed by 7 bases and V by 2 bases; bases with no gene match: 10. The CDR3 extends over 16 amino acids.

This chain connects TRBV5-1 to TRBJ1-6, with 8 bases that match TRBD1. CDR1 is SGHRS, CDR2 YFSETQ, per germline. The length of the CDR3 is 15 residues. Unmatched junction bases numbered 6, after V lost 3 bases and J lost 7 bases. The CDR3 protein is CASSYETGVNSPLHF. CDR3 nucleotides: TGCGCCAGCAGCTACGAGACAGGGGTGAATTCACCCCTCCACTTT.

The chain carries TRBV4-3 and TRBJ1-1, with no clear D. The CDR3 spans 14 residues. V was pared by 1 base and J by 1 base, with 7 bases between. Germline V gene lookup returns CDR1 LGHNA and CDR2 YSLEER. The CDR3 reads CASSQVAANTEAFF. For the CDR3, the DNA is TGCGCCAGCAGCCAAGTTGCGGCGAACACTGAAGCTTTCTTT.

V and J are TRBV2 and TRBJ2-1, with 8 nucleotides matching TRBD2. V lost 7 bases, J lost 7 bases, and 12 bases stayed unmatched. CDR3 length: 15 amino acids. Germline V gene data show CDR1 as SNHLY and CDR2 as FYNNEI. CDR3 in amino acids: CASNPRSGSLNEQFF. The DNA for the CDR3 is TGTGCCAGCAACCCACGGAGCGGGAGTTTGAATGAGCAGTTCTTC.

The genes are TRBV6-5 and TRBJ1-2; 8 bases line up with TRBD1. Losses at the gene ends were 6 bases for V and 7 bases for J; bases not matched to a gene: 4. The CDR3 covers 12 residues. The germline CDR1 and CDR2 sequences are MNHEY and SVGAGI. This CDR3 reads CASRPGGLGYTF. In DNA, the CDR3 is TGTGCCAGCAGGCCAGGGGGCCTTGGCTACACCTTC.